The 31 T cell receptor beta chains below all came from one sample that was sequenced in a study of T cell repertoires and Cas9 in healthy adults. The protocol was immunoSEQ multiplex PCR, while the TCRdb copy is restricted to in-frame clones and leaves out a portion. The sample lists more than 20,000 clones; under 95% were seen once. The sample consisted of CD4+ effector T cells (CD127+, CD25-, CD137-, CD154-) from PBMCs; culture status not recorded. The receptors were gathered from a human donor in good health.

The chain carries TRBV10-3 and TRBJ1-6, with D uncertain. Germline CDR1 reads ENHRY; CDR2 reads SYGVKD. The CDR3 is made up of 16 amino acids. V was clipped by 0 bases and J by 7 bases, with 13 bases between them. The CDR3 region has the DNA TGTGCCATCAGTGAGTCAGTCTCGAGCCGAAATTCACCCCTCCACTTT. Amino acids: CAISESVSSRNSPLHF.

The chain joins TRBV21-1 to TRBJ2-7; TRBD1, the D gene given by the table, was not confirmed from the DNA. TRBV21-1 is shown as a pseudogene. The CDR3 has 18 residues. CDR3 in amino acids: CASSKEPGANFGEYEQYV. The DNA of the CDR3 is TGTGCCAGCAGCAAAGAGCCAGGGGCGAACTTCGGGGAGTACGAGCAGTACGTC.

The chain couples TRBV7-3 to TRBJ2-2; D is perhaps TRBD1 (6 bases). CDR1 is SGHTA and CDR2 is FQGTGA in the germline V gene. V was cut by 2 bases and J by 7 bases, with 14 bases left in between. The CDR3 extends over 15 amino acids. The CDR3 nucleotides are TGTGCCAGCAGCTTAGAAGTAGGGGGTAGCGGGGAGCTGTTTTTT. It encodes CASSLEVGGSGELFF.

The chain couples TRBV6-4 to TRBJ1-1; D possibly corresponds to TRBD1 (5 bases). CDR1 is MRHNA, CDR2 SNTAGT, per germline. The CDR3 covers 13 residues. Between the trimmed V and J ends, which lost 6 bases and 1 base, there was a span of 9 bases. The DNA for the CDR3 is TGTGCCAGCAGCACCGACAGGAACACTGAAGCTTTCTTT. Translating it yields CASSTDRNTEAFF.

CDR3 sequence reads: CSVVEGNYGYTF. For the CDR3, the DNA is TGCAGCGTTGTAGAAGGGAACTATGGCTACACCTTC. The chain employs TRBV29-1 and TRBJ1-2; D is unresolved. The germline gives CDR1 SQVTM, CDR2 ANQGSEA. V was pared by 4 bases and J by 2 bases, with 8 bases between. The CDR3 totals 12 residues.

The genes are TRBV6-4 and TRBJ2-2; D remains ambiguous. Trimming shortened V by 2 bases and J by 4 bases, and 20 bases separated the two germline ends. The CDR3 has 18 amino acids. Germline CDR1 reads MRHNA; CDR2 reads SNTAGT. The CDR3 here is CASSDTWTPKVGTGELFF. In DNA, the CDR3 is TGTGCCAGCAGTGACACCTGGACGCCCAAGGTGGGCACCGGGGAGCTGTTTTTT.

The rearrangement links TRBV7-3 to TRBJ2-2; possible D gene TRBD1, 6 bases. There are 14 residues in the CDR3. Germline values: CDR1 SGHTA, CDR2 FQGTGA. Trimming stripped 5 bases from V and 0 bases from J, with 7 bases between. CDR3 coding DNA: TGTGCCAGCAGCGAGGGGGCGAACACCGGGGAGCTGTTTTTT. Translation gives CASSEGANTGELFF.

The J gene is TRBJ1-2, the V gene TRBV20-1; D is unclear. Trimming pared 4 bases from V and 7 bases from J, leaving 10 bases between. CDR3 size: 11 residues. Germline V CDR1 and CDR2: DFQATT, SNEGSKA (reference sequence). The chain's CDR3 is CSATQTSGYTF. For the CDR3, the DNA is TGCAGTGCTACCCAGACGAGTGGCTACACCTTC.

V is TRBV1 and J is TRBJ1-1. TRBV1 is noted as a pseudogene. CDR3 size: 15 residues. The CDR3 loop is CTSSQGMSSSTEAFF. Here the CDR3 DNA reads TGCACCAGCAGCCAAGGAATGTCTTCCTCCACTGAAGCTTTCTTT.

J is TRBJ1-6 and V is TRBV19; D is uncertain. The CDR3 is 13 residues long. Germline V gene lookup returns CDR1 LNHDA and CDR2 SQIVND (reference sequence). V gave up 6 bases and J gave up 7 bases, with 10 bases separating them. The CDR3 spells CASRQTSNSPLHF. CDR3 nucleotide sequence: TGTGCCAGTAGGCAAACCTCGAATTCACCCCTCCACTTT.

This clone was seen once. The V gene is TRBV27, the J gene TRBJ2-5, with D tentatively TRBD1 (6 bases). CDR3 length: 14 amino acids. Trimming removed 2 bases at V and 4 bases at J, with 11 bases between. Germline V gene lookup returns CDR1 MNHEY and CDR2 SMNVEV (reference sequence). The CDR3 is CASSLVRGRETQYF. CDR3 sequence (DNA): TGTGCCAGCAGTTTAGTCAGGGGAAGAGAGACCCAGTACTTC.

This clone was found once. This chain connects TRBV30 to TRBJ2-3; 8 bases match TRBD2. CDR3 length equals 16 residues. Trimming removed 3 bases from V and 1 base from J; junction bases left unmatched: 9. The germline gives CDR1 GTSNPN, CDR2 SVGIG (reference sequence). The CDR3 loop is CAWRESRLARTDTQYF. CDR3 nucleotide sequence: TGTGCCTGGAGGGAATCTCGACTAGCGCGCACAGATACGCAGTATTTT.

Only one count was recorded for this clone. V and J are TRBV28 and TRBJ2-3, with TRBD2 identical over 11 bases. The CDR3 sequence is 15 residues long. After removal of 5 bases from V and 2 bases from J, the junction contained 3 bases not matched to a gene. The V gene's germline CDR1 is MDHEN and CDR2 SYDVKM. As DNA, the CDR3 is TGTGCCAGCAGTCCGGGACTAGCGGTCACAGATACGCAGTATTTT. It is translated as CASSPGLAVTDTQYF.

The genes are TRBV5-1 and TRBJ1-2; D is ambiguous. V was shortened by 0 bases and J by 6 bases, with 12 bases between the two germline ends. The CDR3 totals 14 residues. Germline V lookup: CDR1 SGHRS, CDR2 YFSETQ. This CDR3 is CASSLESASHGYTF. CDR3 nucleotide sequence: TGCGCCAGCAGCTTGGAGTCCGCTTCCCATGGCTACACCTTC.

Note on this clone: A read error may account for a junction end that differs from germline. This chain joins TRBV14 and TRBJ1-2; no definite D call. CDR3 length equals 15 residues. The germline V gene has CDR1 SGHDN and CDR2 FVKESK. The CDR3 nucleotides are TGTGCCAGCAGCCAGCTGCTCCCCAAGGGCGGAGGCTACGCCTTC. This encodes CASSQLLPKGGGYAF.

The chain has TRBV20-1 and TRBJ1-2; D not resolved. The CDR3 covers 11 residues. V was clipped by 3 bases and J by 5 bases, with 7 bases between them. Germline-derived CDR1 and CDR2 are DFQATT and SNEGSKA (reference sequence). The CDR3 region is CSASVAYGYTF. The CDR3 DNA reads TGCAGTGCTAGTGTAGCTTATGGCTACACCTTC.

The sample holds a few counts of this clone. The rearrangement uses TRBV7-3 and TRBJ2-1, with 9 nucleotides matching TRBD2. V gave up 6 bases and J gave up 4 bases; unmatched junction bases: 7. Per germline, CDR1 SGHTA and CDR2 FQGTGA. The CDR3 loop spans 15 amino acids. CDR3 loop: CASSPLAGSYNEQFF. DNA of the CDR3: TGTGCCAGCAGTCCTCTAGCGGGGAGTTACAATGAGCAGTTCTTC.

This chain links TRBV6-1 with TRBJ1-1; 7 bases fit TRBD1. Germline loops: CDR1 MNHNS, CDR2 SASEGT. The CDR3 covers 15 residues. The J segment lost 3 bases and the V segment lost 7 bases, leaving 11 bases of the junction unmatched. Here the CDR3 reads CASTDKGAKDTEAFF. In DNA, the CDR3 is TGTGCCAGCACTGACAAGGGGGCGAAGGACACTGAAGCTTTCTTT.

This chain connects TRBV9 to TRBJ1-2; D uncertain. This CDR3 has 15 amino acids. Germline loops: CDR1 SGDLS, CDR2 YYNGEE. Trimming stripped 3 bases from V and 4 bases from J, with 16 bases between. CDR3 sequence reads: CASSAAGRGSYGYTF. The CDR3 nucleotides are TGTGCCAGCAGCGCCGCCGGGAGAGGAAGCTATGGCTACACCTTC.

The rearrangement joins TRBV7-9 to TRBJ1-2; no clear D. Germline CDR1 reads SEHNR; CDR2 reads FQNEAQ (reference sequence). V was cut by 3 bases and J by 6 bases, with 17 bases left in between. The CDR3 loop spans 15 amino acids. CDR3: CASSFFGEGVDGYTF. The CDR3 DNA reads as TGTGCCAGCAGCTTCTTTGGGGAAGGAGTCGATGGCTACACCTTC.

J is TRBJ2-1 and V is TRBV4-3, with no clear D. The CDR3 consists of 14 residues. The V and J ends lost 0 bases and 8 bases respectively, with 11 bases between them. Germline lookup yields CDR1 LGHNA and CDR2 YSLEER. The CDR3 DNA is TGCGCCAGCAGCCAAGAATGGGCCAGCGATGAGCAGTTCTTC. Protein product: CASSQEWASDEQFF.

The genes are TRBV9 and TRBJ2-5; no clear D gene. CDR1 is SGDLS, CDR2 YYNGEE, per germline. V lost 3 bases and J 4 bases, leaving 4 bases between the germline ends. CDR3 length: 11 residues. The CDR3 sequence is CASSDRETQYF. In nucleotides, the CDR3 is TGTGCCAGCAGCGATAGAGAGACCCAGTACTTC.

The CDR3 coding sequence is TGTGCCAGCAGCTTAGTGTCTAGTCAAGAGACCCAGTACTTC. Encoded protein: CASSLVSSQETQYF. The rearrangement uses TRBV7-2 and TRBJ2-5; no clear D. Deletions cut 1 base from V and 2 bases from J, with 8 bases between. This CDR3 contains 14 residues. Looked up from germline, CDR1 is SGHTA and CDR2 is FQGNSA.

The V call is TRBV18, the J call TRBJ2-5, with D possibly matching TRBD2 (6 bases). The assigned J gene may be wrong: the sequence end matches TRBJ2-7 better. This CDR3 has 14 residues. CDR1 is KGHSH and CDR2 is LQKENI in the germline V gene. The DNA for the CDR3 is TGTGCCAGCTCATCCACCACGGGAGCCTACGAGCAGTACTTC. Amino acid sequence: CASSSTTGAYEQYF.

This rearrangement joins TRBV25-1 to TRBJ2-5, with D unclear. This CDR3 is 13 amino acids long. The germline gives CDR1 MGHDK, CDR2 SYGVNS. V gave up 4 bases and J gave up 7 bases, with 13 bases separating them. CDR3 region: CASSGERAVTQYF. The CDR3 DNA follows: TGTGCCAGCAGTGGGGAACGGGCGGTGACCCAGTACTTC.

The V and J genes are TRBV6-6 and TRBJ2-5; weak D call: TRBD1 (6 bases). The CDR3 totals 13 residues. CDR1 is MNHNY and CDR2 is SVGAGI in the germline V gene (reference sequence). Trimming took off 2 bases at V and 7 bases at J, with 11 bases between the two ends. The CDR3 bases are TGTGCCAGCAGTTACGGGGACAAGGGGACCCAGTACTTC. It specifies CASSYGDKGTQYF.

This clone was seen once. V is TRBV5-1 and J is TRBJ2-1; 11 nucleotides match TRBD2. Germline-derived CDR1 and CDR2 are SGHRS and YFSETQ. V lost 4 bases, J lost 4 bases, and 7 bases stayed unmatched. This CDR3 is 16 amino acids long. This chain's CDR3 is CASSVVAGGRYNEQFF. In DNA, the CDR3 is TGCGCCAGCAGCGTGGTAGCGGGAGGGAGGTACAATGAGCAGTTCTTC.

This clone was seen once. V and J are TRBV6-5 and TRBJ1-1, with D perhaps TRBD1 (6 bases). The germline CDR1 and CDR2 sequences are MNHEY and SVGAGI. The CDR3 covers 14 residues. V was trimmed by 4 bases and J by 4 bases, leaving 13 bases between them. This chain's CDR3 is CASSSPLGATEAFF. CDR3 nucleotide sequence: TGTGCCAGCAGTTCTCCCCTGGGGGCCACTGAAGCTTTCTTT.

The chain couples TRBV6-5 to TRBJ1-1, with unresolved D. Trimming removed 6 bases from V and 6 bases from J, with 14 bases in between. This CDR3 comprises 13 residues. CDR1 is MNHEY, CDR2 SVGAGI, per germline. CDR3 DNA: TGTGCCAGCAGCCAACGCCGGCGGGCTGAAGCTTTCTTT. Its translation is CASSQRRRAEAFF.

Only one count was recorded for this clone. The rearrangement joins TRBV7-9 to TRBJ2-1; D is possibly TRBD1 or TRBD2 (6 bases each). The CDR3 spans 17 residues. The germline CDR1 and CDR2 sequences are SEHNR and FQNEAQ (reference sequence). V shed 0 bases and J shed 2 bases, with 14 bases lying between them. The CDR3 coding sequence is TGTGCCAGCAGCTTAGCTAGGGGGGCAGGGACCTACAATGAGCAGTTCTTC. This codes for CASSLARGAGTYNEQFF.

This clone has only a few counts. The chain carries TRBV18 and TRBJ1-1; D gene uncertain. This CDR3 spans 15 amino acids. Per germline, CDR1 KGHSH and CDR2 LQKENI. V gave up 5 bases and J gave up 3 bases, with 16 bases separating them. The CDR3 DNA sequence: TGTGCCAGCTCAACCATAGGCCGGGGATACACTGAAGCTTTCTTT. This translates into CASSTIGRGYTEAFF.